Shown below are 8 T cell receptor beta chains from a single sample sequenced in a study of cytomegalovirus exposure and HLA in healthy donors. PCR involved 60 Vbeta and 13 Jbeta primers. Profiled with immunoSEQ multiplex PCR; TCRdb holds only in-frame clones, not every one. Its clone listing holds more than 70,000 clones. The sequencing input was PBMCs. The receptors come from a woman aged 55-70 years in good health and CMV-seronegative.

The chain is built from TRBV4-2 and TRBJ1-5; 8 bases agree with TRBD1. Looked up from germline, CDR1 is LGHNA and CDR2 is YNFKEQ. The CDR3 runs to 15 residues. Trimming at V came to 0 bases and at J to 7 bases, leaving 5 bases not matched to a gene. The CDR3 nucleotides are TGTGCCAGCAGCCAAGATCAGGGGGCTTGGCAGCCCCAGCATTTT. Translating gives CASSQDQGAWQPQHF.

The chain has TRBV25-1 and TRBJ1-2, with TRBD1 matching over 7 bases. V lost 5 bases and J lost 6; bases outside the gene matches: 3. Germline loops: CDR1 MGHDK, CDR2 SYGVNS. CDR3 length equals 12 residues. The CDR3 nucleotides are TGTGCCAGCAGTTTAACAGGGGATGGCTACACCTTC. It specifies CASSLTGDGYTF.

This chain connects TRBV7-2 to TRBJ2-7; D is uncertain. CDR1 and CDR2 from the germline V gene are SGHTA and FQGNSA. Trimming left V 2 bases short and J 2 bases short, with 4 bases between. CDR3 length: 12 amino acids. CDR3 in amino acids: CASSLTAYEQYF. In DNA, the CDR3 is TGTGCCAGCAGCTTAACTGCCTACGAGCAGTACTTC.

V gene TRBV29-1 combines with J gene TRBJ2-3; 7 nucleotides align to TRBD2. Germline V gene data show CDR1 as SQVTM and CDR2 as ANQGSEA. Germline trimming cut 3 bases from V and 1 base from J; bases unmatched to any gene: 7. CDR3 size: 15 residues. The CDR3, as DNA: TGCAGCGTTGAGCCTGGGGGGGTAGGCACAGATACGCAGTATTTT. Protein: CSVEPGGVGTDTQYF.

The chain has TRBV6-6 and TRBJ1-3; D gene ambiguous. This CDR3 is built from 14 residues. Trimming took off 3 bases at V and 6 bases at J, with 12 bases between the two ends. The germline gives CDR1 MNHNY, CDR2 SVGAGI (reference sequence). CDR3 nucleotides: TGTGCCAGCAGTTATGGTGGGCCGTTAAACACCATATATTTT. As protein: CASSYGGPLNTIYF.

The gene calls are TRBV28 and TRBJ2-1, with TRBD2 identical over 12 bases. V was pared by 5 bases and J by 4 bases, with 6 bases of the junction left unmatched. Germline CDR1 MDHEN, CDR2 SYDVKM. CDR3 length: 16 residues. The CDR3, as DNA: TGTGCCAGCAGTCCCCTAGCGGGAGGGGAATACAATGAGCAGTTCTTC. This sequence encodes CASSPLAGGEYNEQFF.

This chain joins TRBV21-1 and TRBJ2-1; no DNA check was done on the table's D call, TRBD2. TRBV21-1 counts as a pseudogene. This CDR3 has 14 residues. Here the CDR3 reads CASSYLGEGNEQFF. CDR3 nucleotides: TGTGCCAGCAGCTACTTGGGAGAGGGCAATGAGCAGTTCTTC.

The genes are TRBV15 and TRBJ2-7; maybe TRBD1 (5 bases). Deletions cut 3 bases from V and 5 bases from J, with 14 bases between. The CDR3 length is 14 residues. Germline lookup yields CDR1 LNHNV and CDR2 YYDKDF (reference sequence). The chain's CDR3 is CATSSGAGFDEQYF. In DNA form, the CDR3 reads TGTGCCACCAGCAGTGGTGCAGGGTTCGACGAGCAGTACTTC. The whole variable domain, filled in from reference TRBV15 and TRBJ2-7, reads DAMVIQNPRYQVTQFGKPVTLSCSQTLNHNVMYWYQQKSSQAPKLLFHYYDKDFNNEADTPDNFQSRRPNTSFCFLDIRSPGLGDTAMYLCATSSGAGFDEQYFGPGTRLTVT.